This TCR beta chain appears in the sequencing data of a study of blood T cell repertoires in COVID-19. For the study at large: Spain, Italy and the United States supplied samples that represented acute and convalescent COVID-19.

Original processing methods: Estimation of nucleated cell counts was performed using reference gene primer amplification. Clones were sequenced by immunoSEQ multiplex PCR, and TCRdb holds only the in-frame ones, with some missing. V and J calls plus clone size are reproduced from that table; the DNA served to infer D and trimming. The table has under 200,000 clones, around 86% seen once. This CDR3 is built from 14 residues. V shed 5 bases, J shed 6 bases, and the junction held 4 bases outside the gene matches. Germline V gene sequence: CDR1 MRHNA, CDR2 SNTAGT. The sequence derives from an elderly woman in a cohort sampled during active or convalescent COVID-19. Specimen: peripheral blood. V usage is TRBV6-4 and J usage is TRBJ2-1; TRBD2 aligns across 10 bases. The CDR3 DNA reads as TGTGCCAGCAGTCTAGGACTAGCGGTCAATGAGCAGTTCTTC. As protein: CASSLGLAVNEQFF.